This T cell receptor (beta chain) was observed in a study of identical twins. This clonotype was observed many times. In TCRdb, the 5' RACE reads were re-called with MiXCR into one record per CDR3 protein. The sample shows more than 650,000 distinct CDR3 sequences, around 5.7% of them seen only once. Trimming removed 4 bases at V and 7 bases at J, with 14 bases between. The CDR3 totals 13 residues. From germline, CDR1 is DFQATT and CDR2 SNEGSKA (reference sequence). The sample comprised naive T cells sorted from blood. The source is a man aged 18 to 30 in good health. The chain recombines TRBV20-1 with TRBJ1-5; tentatively, D is TRBD1 (6 bases). DNA for the CDR3: TGCAGTGCTACTACAGGGTCGGAGCAGCCCCAGCATTTT. This sequence encodes CSATTGSEQPQHF.